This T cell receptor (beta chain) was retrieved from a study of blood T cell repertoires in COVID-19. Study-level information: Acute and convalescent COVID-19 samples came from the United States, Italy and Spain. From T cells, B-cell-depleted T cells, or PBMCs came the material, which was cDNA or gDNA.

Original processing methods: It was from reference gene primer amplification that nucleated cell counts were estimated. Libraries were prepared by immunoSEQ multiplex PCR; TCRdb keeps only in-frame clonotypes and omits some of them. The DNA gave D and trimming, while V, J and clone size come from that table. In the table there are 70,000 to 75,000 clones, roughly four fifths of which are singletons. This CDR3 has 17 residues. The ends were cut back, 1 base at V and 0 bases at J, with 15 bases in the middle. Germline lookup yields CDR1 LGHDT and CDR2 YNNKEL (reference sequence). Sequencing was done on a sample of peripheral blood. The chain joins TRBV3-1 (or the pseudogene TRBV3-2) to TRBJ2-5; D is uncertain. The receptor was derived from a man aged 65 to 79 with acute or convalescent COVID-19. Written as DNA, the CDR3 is TGTGCCAGCAGCCAAGGGAAGCAGGATTGGTACCAAGAGACCCAGTACTTC. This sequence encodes CASSQGKQDWYQETQYF.